This T cell receptor (beta chain) was sequenced during a study of T cells in Graves' hyperthyroidism and ophthalmopathy (dated by TCRdb to the late 2010s). Some background on the complete study: To identify TCR V-J signatures that set the groups apart, the researchers used a discovery cohort of more than 95 patients, made up of around 40 with Graves' ophthalmopathy and 57 with stable Graves' hyperthyroidism. Prospective prediction of ophthalmopathy was tested in an independent validation cohort consisting of 18 to 20 hyperthyroidism patients and more than 15 patients who later progressed to ophthalmopathy. The 75 to 100 discovery patients were divided at random into training and test sets in a 7:3 ratio. Thyroid tissue and blood T-cell repertoires from several Graves' hyperthyroidism patients were also compared in the study. After sampling, hyperthyroidism patients received methimazole starting at 30 mg daily, and ophthalmopathy patients received high-dose intravenous methylprednisolone. The paper describes TCR Vbeta CDR3 sequencing of 120 to 150 peripheral blood samples, made up of 43 ophthalmopathy patients, some 76 hyperthyroidism patients and about 17 progressor patients. The investigation overall reported the following: Most expanded thyroid clonotypes (frequency above 0.001) were also found in blood, which suggests that blood repertoires may mirror thyroid immune responses. A 13 V-J signature model separated ophthalmopathy from stable hyperthyroidism, with about 90% sensitivity and about 81% specificity in cross-validation and 80%/75% in testing. Sample size was not statistically predetermined, and blinding of investigators to group allocation was not performed. During validation, the model predicted progression to ophthalmopathy a median of approximately six months ahead of onset, with 60% to 71% sensitivity and around 73% specificity.

Amplification of TCR beta CDR3 regions was carried out from RNA transcripts. A first-round RT-PCR of the TCR CDR3 used the HTBI primer set with the Qiagen OneStep RT-PCR kit. Libraries were constructed in a second round of multiplex PCR, after which size selection and purification were performed. Paired-end sequencing of the libraries was performed with 100 bp reads on an Illumina HiSeq2000. On the study's bioinformatics: SOAPnuke was used to process the raw data, removing reads that contained adapters or uncalled bases, had a mean Phred below 15, or lacked an exact match to the constant primer or identifier. High-quality paired reads were merged using COPE v1.2.5, and each unique nucleotide sequence was defined as a clonotype. MiTCR v1.1 was used to align clonotypes to the IMGT TRBV, TRBD and TRBJ reference segments. Only V-J combinations with frequency above 0.0001, covering about 99% of repertoires, were analysed. The TCS score was defined as the ratio of F50 (clonal expansion) to E x V (chaos), calculated using BLOSUM62-based TCRdist between CDR3 peptides within each V-J. Welch's t-statistics and random forest reduced fewer than 600 V-J features to under 15, which were used in a naive Bayes classifier (R e1071). The Morisita-Horn index was used to measure how similar the thyroid and blood repertoires were. TCRdb ran its own pipeline on the public reads, namely fastp trimming at Q25 and MiXCR clone calling, and kept in-frame beta chains. Duplicate CDR3 protein sequences are folded into a single record with the most common DNA and genes. TCRdb, not the authors, supplied the V and J calls. This sample gives hundreds of thousands of distinct CDR3 sequences in total; just under 45% of them show up just once. The ten largest clones add up to more than 7% of the sample.

The CDR3 has 14 amino acids, counting the end cysteine and phenylalanine. This entry keeps only the CDR3 DNA: 42 bases, framed from base 1. CDR1 and CDR2, looked up from the germline V gene (reference sequence), are LNHNV and YYDKDF. After removal of 3 bases from V and 6 bases from J, the junction retains 7 bases not matched to a gene. The study excluded patients with uncontrolled infections, other autoimmune diseases, pregnancy or lactation. Diagnoses were established on the basis of clinical symptoms, serum thyroxine and TRAb, thyroid ultrasound, and orbital computed tomography. Trizol reagent was used to extract total RNA, and RNA quality was then checked on an Agilent 2100 Bioanalyzer. Notes on this clonotype: This clone's antigen is unknown. Base quality data are lacking; no much larger clone is found one base away.

Recombination joined TRBV15 with TRBJ2-7, and 8 junction bases match TRBD1. This TCR came from an adult man with Graves' disease, either hyperthyroidism or ophthalmopathy (not recorded which). What was sequenced was peripheral blood or thyroid tissue (not recorded which). The CDR3 region reads CATSSVDRDGEQYF. Here is the DNA: TGTGCCACCAGCAGCGTGGACAGGGACGGCGAGCAGTACTTC.